Here is one T cell receptor beta chain with its context. CDR1 is SGHRS and CDR2 is YFSETQ in the germline V gene. CDR3 length: 18 residues. V trimming: 4 bases; J trimming: 3 bases; junction bases outside the gene matches: 14. Per the original data handling: Amplification of reference gene primers provided the estimated nucleated cell counts. Sequencing used immunoSEQ multiplex PCR; TCRdb keeps in-frame clones, though not all of them. V, J and clone size are those of that table, while D and trimming were read from the DNA. The sample shows fewer than 90,000 clones, approximately 88% of them seen only once. The data derive from a study of blood T cell repertoires in COVID-19. Study-level information: From the United States, Italy and Spain came samples of acute and convalescent COVID-19. PBMCs, B-cell-depleted T cells, or T cells provided the cDNA or gDNA that made up the material.

Sequenced sample: peripheral blood. The rearrangement joins TRBV5-1 to TRBJ2-3; 10 bases match TRBD2. This sequence was found in a man aged 55 to 69 with acute or convalescent COVID-19. This chain's CDR3 is CASSPSEAGGLLTDTQYF. CDR3 DNA: TGCGCCAGCAGCCCCTCGGAAGCGGGAGGGCTGTTAACAGATACGCAGTATTTT.